Shown below are 15 T cell receptor beta chains from a single sample sequenced in a study of blood T cell repertoires in COVID-19. This table comes from immunoSEQ multiplex PCR, and its TCRdb copy is limited to in-frame clones, with some not included. The table records 130,000 to 150,000 clones, roughly 86% of them present only once. Sequencing input: peripheral blood. All receptors derive from a man between 65 and 85 years old with acute or convalescent COVID-19.

The chain is built from TRBV6-5 and TRBJ2-1, with D possibly TRBD2 on 6 matching bases. V was trimmed by 2 bases and J by 0 bases, leaving 8 bases between them. In germline, CDR1 is MNHEY, CDR2 SVGAGI. The CDR3 extends over 15 amino acids. In DNA form, the CDR3 reads TGTGCCAGCAGTTACCTCGGGAGCTCCTACAATGAGCAGTTCTTC. The encoded protein is CASSYLGSSYNEQFF.

The chain joins TRBV14 to TRBJ2-5; 10 nucleotides agree with TRBD2. J gave up 0 bases and V 4 bases, and 5 bases lay outside the gene matches. Germline V lookup: CDR1 SGHDN, CDR2 FVKESK. The CDR3 is 16 amino acids. CDR3 coding DNA: TGTGCCAGCAGCCGTAGCGGGGGGCTGTACCAAGAGACCCAGTACTTC. Translating it yields CASSRSGGLYQETQYF. Together with reference TRBV14 and TRBJ2-5, the CDR3 gives the full variable domain: EAGVTQFPSHSVIEKGQTVTLRCDPISGHDNLYWYRRVMGKEIKFLLHFVKESKQDESGMPNNRFLAERTGGTYSTLKVQPAELEDSGVYFCASSRSGGLYQETQYFGPGTRLLVL.

The gene calls are TRBV5-4 and TRBJ1-2; a weak D match, TRBD1 (6 bases). CDR3 length equals 13 residues. Germline assignment: CDR1 SGHNT and CDR2 YYREEE (reference sequence). Trimming left V 0 bases short and J 3 bases short, with 6 bases between. CDR3 DNA: TGTGCCAGCAGCTTGGGACAGGACTATGGCTACACCTTC. This codes for CASSLGQDYGYTF. Combining the CDR3 with reference TRBV5-4 and TRBJ1-2 gives the whole variable domain ETGVTQSPTHLIKTRGQQVTLRCSSQSGHNTVSWYQQALGQGPQFIFQYYREEENGRGNFPPRFSGLQFPNYSSELNVNALELDDSALYLCASSLGQDYGYTFGSGTRLTVV.

The chain links TRBV7-9 to TRBJ1-1; perhaps TRBD1 as D (6 bases). The CDR3 is 13 amino acids. Germline lookup yields CDR1 SEHNR and CDR2 FQNEAQ (reference sequence). Trimming removed 1 base at V and 7 bases at J, with 10 bases between. This CDR3 reads CASSLGGQGEAFF. CDR3 bases: TGTGCCAGCAGCTTAGGGGGGCAGGGTGAAGCTTTCTTT.

This sequence joins TRBV6-1 and TRBJ2-3, with 7 positions matching TRBD2. This CDR3 has 16 residues. The germline gives CDR1 MNHNS, CDR2 SASEGT. J lost 4 bases, V lost 4 bases, and 11 bases had no gene match. The CDR3 DNA sequence: TGTGCCAGCAGTGCCCAACGGGGCGGGAGCGCAGATACGCAGTATTTT. This translates into CASSAQRGGSADTQYF.

The CDR3 DNA sequence: TGTGCCAGTAGTCAATTTAGGGAGGATGGCTACACCTTC. It translates to CASSQFREDGYTF. This chain links TRBV19 with TRBJ1-2; D not certain. Germline-derived CDR1 and CDR2 are LNHDA and SQIVND (reference sequence). Trimming left V 5 bases short and J 6 bases short, with 13 bases between. CDR3 length: 13 residues.

V usage is TRBV11-2 and J usage is TRBJ1-4; 8 bases line up with TRBD1. The ends lost 5 bases at V and 7 bases at J; junction bases unmatched: 9. The CDR3 extends over 15 amino acids. Germline V gene lookup returns CDR1 SGHAT and CDR2 FQNNGV. CDR3 in DNA: TGTGCCAGCAGCCCCCGCAGGGGGCAGAGTGAAAAACTGTTTTTT. Its translation: CASSPRRGQSEKLFF. The entire variable domain, with the rest obtained from reference TRBV11-2 and TRBJ1-4, is as follows: EAGVAQSPRYKIIEKRQSVAFWCNPISGHATLYWYQQILGQGPKLLIQFQNNGVVDDSQLPKDRFSAERLKGVDSTLKIQPAKLEDSAVYLCASSPRRGQSEKLFFGSGTQLSVL.

This clone has just one count. The V and J genes are TRBV28 and TRBJ2-1; 11 bases are shared with TRBD2. The length of the CDR3 is 15 residues. Germline V gene sequence: CDR1 MDHEN, CDR2 SYDVKM. The ends lost 1 base at V and 9 bases at J; junction bases unmatched: 5. The CDR3 nucleotides are TGTGCCAGCAGTTTATTAGCGGGAGGGCCGGGTGAGCAGTTCTTC. This gives the protein CASSLLAGGPGEQFF.

The chain carries TRBV7-8 and TRBJ2-7; 8 bases agree with TRBD1. Germline-derived CDR1 and CDR2 are SGHVS and FQNEAQ. The CDR3 totals 15 residues. V lost 5 bases, J lost 4 bases, and 10 bases stayed unmatched. The CDR3 loop reads CASSRPGTGPYEQYF. For the CDR3, the DNA is TGTGCCAGCAGCAGACCCGGGACAGGTCCTTACGAGCAGTACTTC.

This chain links TRBV6-5 with TRBJ1-2, with TRBD1 as a possible D gene (6 bases). The germline V gene has CDR1 MNHEY and CDR2 SVGAGI. This CDR3 has 13 residues. V was shortened by 1 base and J by 4 bases, with 7 bases between the two germline ends. The CDR3 nucleotides are TGTGCCAGCAGTTACTTAGGGGGCTATGGCTACACCTTC. Protein product: CASSYLGGYGYTF.

The chain uses TRBV5-1 and TRBJ1-4, with TRBD1 identical over 8 bases. Trimming cost V 2 bases and J 10 bases; bases outside gene matches: 7. The V gene's germline CDR1 is SGHRS and CDR2 YFSETQ. This CDR3 is built from 14 residues. Written as DNA, the CDR3 is TGCGCCAGCAGCTTAGGACAGGGAGTTGGAAAACTGTTTTTT. It encodes CASSLGQGVGKLFF.

This chain connects TRBV18 to TRBJ1-5, with 9 positions matching TRBD1. The CDR3 contains 15 residues. With V trimmed by 6 bases and J by 6 bases, 9 bases remained unmatched. Germline V gene lookup returns CDR1 KGHSH and CDR2 LQKENI. The CDR3 here is CASSQTGGAGQPQHF. The DNA for the CDR3 is TGTGCCAGCTCTCAAACAGGGGGCGCAGGTCAGCCCCAGCATTTT.

This sequence joins TRBV4-1 and TRBJ2-1, with 8 bases aligning to TRBD2. Germline loops: CDR1 MGHRA, CDR2 YSYEKL. This CDR3 contains 14 residues. The junction had 3 bases not matched to a gene; V was cut back by 0 bases and J by 8 bases. CDR3 loop: CASSQEAREDEQFF. The CDR3 nucleotides are TGCGCCAGCAGCCAAGAAGCGCGGGAGGATGAGCAGTTCTTC.

The CDR3 spells CASSLWTGGPSSYEQYF. CDR3 nucleotides: TGTGCCAGCAGCCTTTGGACAGGGGGCCCTAGCTCCTACGAGCAGTACTTC. The V and J genes are TRBV5-4 and TRBJ2-7; 11 bases map to TRBD1. Unmatched junction bases numbered 9, after V lost 4 bases and J lost 0 bases. This CDR3 has 17 residues. Germline V gives CDR1 SGHNT, CDR2 YYREEE (reference sequence).

The rearrangement uses TRBV19 and TRBJ1-2, with unresolved D. The germline V gene has CDR1 LNHDA and CDR2 SQIVND (reference sequence). This CDR3 comprises 14 residues. The V and J ends lost 6 bases and 7 bases respectively, with 18 bases between them. The CDR3 sequence is CASSASTGSVGYTF. DNA of the CDR3: TGTGCCAGTAGCGCGTCTACGGGATCGGTTGGCTACACCTTC.